These 3 T cell receptor beta chains came from one sample sequenced in a study of shared clonotypes between healthy human individuals. Produced via immunoSEQ multiplex PCR; TCRdb's table is partial and in-frame only. The data show approximately 700,000 clones, roughly 72% seen once. The sample comprised memory CD4+ T cells sorted from blood. Subset given: CD45RA-negative fraction. All receptors derive from a young woman in good health.

The genes are TRBV15 and TRBJ1-3, with TRBD1 as a possible D gene (6 bases). Germline CDR1 LNHNV, CDR2 YYDKDF (reference sequence). The CDR3 runs to 16 residues. With 4 bases removed from V and 0 bases from J, the gap between germline ends came to 13 bases. The CDR3 DNA reads TGTGCCACCAGCACCGGGGGGGCGAGCTCTGGAAACACCATATATTTT. It yields the protein CATSTGGASSGNTIYF.

V is TRBV19 and J is TRBJ2-7; the match to TRBD2 covers 10 bases. The germline V gene encodes CDR1 LNHDA and CDR2 SQIVND (reference sequence). The J segment lost 7 bases and the V segment lost 6 bases, leaving 9 bases of the junction unmatched. CDR3 length: 14 residues. CDR3 loop: CASRTTSGMREQYF. DNA for the CDR3: TGTGCCAGTAGAACAACTAGCGGGATGAGGGAGCAGTACTTC.

The J gene is TRBJ2-1, the V gene TRBV6-5; TRBD2 matches at 8 bases. Germline CDR1 is MNHEY and CDR2 is SVGAGI. The CDR3 loop spans 14 amino acids. Unmatched junction bases numbered 8, after V lost 6 bases and J lost 7 bases. The CDR3 spells CASSGRAGRNEQFF. CDR3 nucleotide sequence: TGTGCCAGCAGCGGGAGGGCCGGGAGGAATGAGCAGTTCTTC.